This T cell receptor (beta chain) was identified in a study of T-cell reconstitution after alpha-beta-depleted transplantation in children. Study-level results: Reports say that about two months after transplant, the alpha-beta T cells came out of several hundred graft clones that had expanded.

It was with unique molecular identifiers that the TCRbeta library was prepared. TCRdb re-analysed the PCR reads in MiXCR, keeping a single row per CDR3 protein. The sample contains approximately 240,000 distinct CDR3 sequences, roughly a tenth of which appear only once. A remark on this clonotype: Its matching antigen is unknown.

CDR3 length equals 13 residues. Germline V lookup: CDR1 MDHEN, CDR2 SYDVKM. V gave up 7 bases and J gave up 1 base, with 11 bases separating them. Sequencing used PBMCs, obtained before TCRalphabeta/CD19-depleted stem cell transplant. This TCR was sampled from a child less than two years old with acute myeloid leukemia, due to receive a stem cell transplant. V usage is TRBV28 and J usage is TRBJ2-7; D is unresolved. CDR3 coding DNA: TGTGCCAGCATCTCTTACGGTTCCTACGAGCAGTACTTC. This sequence encodes CASISYGSYEQYF.